This is a list of T cell receptor beta chains from one sample in a study of blood T cell repertoires in COVID-19. Clones were read by immunoSEQ multiplex PCR, and TCRdb kept only the in-frame ones, dropping some. The sample includes 100,000 to 120,000 clones, roughly 84% of them seen just once. Sequenced input: peripheral blood. Receptor source: a woman in her 70s who had recovered from COVID-19. Both conserved end residues are part of each CDR3. D genes are given only for firm matches. Size is omitted from some rows. Given values are once, few, many or a class for expanded clones.

v_gene	j_gene	d_gene	abundance	CDR3aa	CDR3nt
TRBV6-2/TRBV6-3	TRBJ1-5	NA	NA	CASSLTVGWDTKSNQPQHF	TGTGCCAGCAGTCTTACGGTCGGATGGGACACCAAAAGCAATCAGCCCCAGCATTTT
TRBV4-3	TRBJ1-1	TRBD1	NA	CASSQGDSSNTEAFF	TGCGCCAGCAGCCAAGGGGACAGTTCGAACACTGAAGCTTTCTTT
TRBV6-5	TRBJ1-6	NA	NA	CASSLTATLYNSPLHF	TGTGCCAGCAGTTTGACAGCGACTCTCTATAATTCACCCCTCCACTTT
TRBV20-1	TRBJ1-1	NA	NA	CSASAGTEAFF	TGCAGTGCTTCGGCGGGGACTGAAGCTTTCTTT
TRBV6-5	TRBJ2-4	TRBD2	NA	CASSPPGLECGYF	TGTGCCAGCAGTCCACCGGGACTAGAGTGTGGGTACTTC
TRBV7-2	TRBJ2-5	TRBD1	NA	CASSPLTGGETQYF	TGTGCCAGCAGCCCGCTTACAGGGGGAGAGACCCAGTACTTC
TRBV19	TRBJ2-2	TRBD2	NA	CASSIPSGGLNTGELFF	TGTGCCAGTAGTATACCCAGCGGGGGACTTAACACCGGGGAGCTGTTTTTT
TRBV28	TRBJ2-3	TRBD2	few	CASSSGRTRSITDTQYF	TGTGCCAGCAGTTCGGGCCGGACTAGGTCTATCACAGATACGCAGTATTTT
TRBV7-2	TRBJ1-1	NA	NA	CASRGWQAGNTEAFF	TGTGCCAGCAGGGGGTGGCAGGCGGGGAACACTGAAGCTTTCTTT
TRBV4-2	TRBJ2-7	NA	NA	CASSQAQGREQYF	TGTGCCAGCAGCCAAGCGCAGGGAAGGGAGCAGTACTTC
TRBV18	TRBJ1-5	NA	NA	CASSPRAATDQPQHF	TGTGCCAGCTCACCACGGGCAGCCACCGATCAGCCCCAGCATTTT
TRBV4-3	TRBJ2-7	TRBD2	NA	CASSQLGTNSYEQYF	TGCGCCAGCAGCCAACTCGGGACTAATTCCTACGAGCAGTACTTC
TRBV19	TRBJ2-2	TRBD2	NA	CASTLSGGENTGELFF	TGTGCCAGTACCCTTAGCGGGGGGGAGAACACCGGGGAGCTGTTTTTT
TRBV12-3/TRBV12-4	TRBJ1-2	NA	NA	CASSFGRGYGYTF	TGTGCCAGCAGTTTCGGAAGGGGCTATGGCTACACCTTC
TRBV7-7	TRBJ2-3	TRBD1	NA	CASSLGQGVTDTQYF	TGTGCTAGCAGCTTAGGACAGGGGGTCACAGATACGCAGTATTTT
TRBV4-2	TRBJ1-4	NA	NA	CASGAKQGWAEKLFF	TGTGCCAGCGGGGCGAAACAGGGATGGGCTGAAAAACTGTTTTTT
TRBV7-9	TRBJ2-1	NA	NA	CASSLAELAPNEQFF	TGTGCCAGCAGCTTAGCAGAACTAGCTCCCAATGAGCAGTTCTTC
TRBV19	TRBJ2-2	NA	few	CASSSGPGNTGELFF	TGTGCCAGTAGTAGTGGGCCCGGGAACACCGGGGAGCTGTTTTTT
TRBV2	TRBJ1-2	TRBD1	NA	CASSGQGGRFNYGYTF	TGTGCCAGCAGTGGCCAGGGGGGCAGGTTTAACTATGGCTACACCTTC
TRBV5-4	TRBJ2-1	NA	NA	CASSLRGGSYNEQFF	TGTGCCAGCAGCTTGAGGGGGGGCTCCTACAATGAGCAGTTCTTC
TRBV29-1	TRBJ2-1	TRBD2	NA	CSVGRGTSGLSSYNEQFF	TGCAGCGTCGGCAGGGGGACTAGCGGGCTGAGCTCCTACAATGAGCAGTTCTTC
TRBV11-2	TRBJ1-6	TRBD1	few	CASSPEGAYSPLHF	TGTGCCAGCAGCCCGGAGGGGGCGTATTCACCCCTCCACTTT
TRBV18	TRBJ2-5	NA	NA	CASSPQMGATGETQYF	TGTGCCAGCTCACCACAGATGGGGGCGACAGGAGAGACCCAGTACTTC
TRBV4-2	TRBJ2-3	TRBD2	NA	CASSQDSAGGIEDTQYF	TGTGCCAGCAGCCAAGATTCAGCGGGGGGGATAGAAGATACGCAGTATTTT
TRBV28	TRBJ2-7	TRBD2	NA	CASSSQRSGRASYEQYF	TGTGCCAGCAGTTCGCAGCGTAGCGGGAGGGCCTCCTACGAGCAGTACTTC
TRBV2	TRBJ2-4	TRBD1	NA	CASSPGTGRRYF	TGTGCCAGCAGTCCCGGGACAGGGAGGAGGTACTTC
TRBV4-3	TRBJ2-2	NA	NA	CASSLLGAGLNTGELFF	TGCGCCAGCAGCCTCCTGGGAGCGGGTCTGAACACCGGGGAGCTGTTTTTT
TRBV6-2/TRBV6-3	TRBJ2-5	NA	NA	CASSPSKTQYF	TGTGCCAGCAGCCCGAGTAAGACCCAGTACTTC
TRBV5-1	TRBJ1-5	TRBD1	NA	CASSWAGQKNQPQHF	TGCGCCAGCAGCTGGGCGGGACAGAAGAATCAGCCCCAGCATTTT
TRBV30	TRBJ2-7	NA	NA	CAWSDRTSYEQYF	TGTGCCTGGAGTGATCGTACAAGCTACGAGCAGTACTTC
TRBV6-5	TRBJ2-7	NA	NA	CASRTDAAYEQYF	TGTGCCAGCAGAACAGACGCAGCCTACGAGCAGTACTTC
TRBV5-1	TRBJ2-3	TRBD2	NA	CASSPGLAGGPDTQYF	TGCGCCAGCAGCCCGGGACTAGCGGGGGGGCCGGATACGCAGTATTTT
TRBV25-1	TRBJ1-1	NA	NA	CASMRAAGVNTEAFF	TGTGCCAGCATGCGAGCGGCAGGAGTGAACACTGAAGCTTTCTTT
TRBV7-9	TRBJ2-2	NA	many	CASSPEVGPGELFF	TGTGCCAGCAGCCCCGAAGTGGGGCCCGGGGAGCTGTTTTTT
TRBV28	TRBJ2-5	NA	NA	CASSQLMETQYF	TGTGCCAGCAGCCAGTTGATGGAGACCCAGTACTTC
TRBV4-2	TRBJ2-1	TRBD2	NA	CASSQDAGDEQFF	TGTGCCAGCAGCCAAGATGCGGGAGATGAGCAGTTCTTC
TRBV19	TRBJ1-1	NA	NA	CASSITGHIWEAFF	TGTGCCAGTAGTATTACAGGGCACATCTGGGAAGCTTTCTTT
TRBV6-5	TRBJ1-5	NA	NA	CASTRGAPNQPQHF	TGTGCCAGCACCCGGGGGGCCCCCAATCAGCCCCAGCATTTT
TRBV19	TRBJ2-5	NA	NA	CASSIGGLQETQYF	TGTGCCAGTAGTATAGGAGGGCTCCAAGAGACCCAGTACTTC
TRBV5-1	TRBJ1-3	NA	NA	CASSLVWAENSGNTIYF	TGCGCCAGCAGCTTGGTGTGGGCCGAAAACTCTGGAAACACCATATATTTT
TRBV6-6	TRBJ2-7	TRBD1	NA	CASSVRDRSFEQYF	TGTGCCAGCAGCGTCCGGGACAGATCGTTCGAGCAGTACTTC
TRBV4-2	TRBJ1-2	NA	NA	CASSQAPQGYTF	TGTGCCAGCAGCCAAGCCCCCCAGGGCTACACCTTC
TRBV9	TRBJ1-3	TRBD1	once	CASSPHGGRGNTIYF	TGTGCCAGCAGCCCCCACGGGGGCAGGGGGAACACCATATATTTT
TRBV4-2	TRBJ2-7	TRBD1	once	CASSPAGQGGTYEQYF	TGTGCCAGCAGCCCTGCCGGACAGGGGGGCACCTACGAGCAGTACTTC
TRBV9	TRBJ2-3	TRBD1	NA	CASSVGQGVADTQYF	TGTGCCAGCAGCGTAGGACAGGGGGTCGCAGATACGCAGTATTTT
TRBV7-2	TRBJ1-1	NA	NA	CASSPGGEGAFF	TGTGCCAGCAGCCCTGGGGGGGAGGGAGCTTTCTTT
TRBV2	TRBJ1-6	TRBD1	NA	CASRVRDRDSPLHF	TGTGCCAGCAGGGTCCGGGACAGGGACTCACCCCTCCACTTT
TRBV3-1/TRBV3-2	TRBJ2-5	TRBD2	NA	CASSERGGLETQYF	TGTGCCAGCAGCGAGCGGGGGGGTCTAGAGACCCAGTACTTC
TRBV3-1/TRBV3-2	TRBJ1-2	TRBD1	few	CASSQERLGLRTGGYTF	TGTGCCAGCAGCCAAGAGCGGCTCGGCTTAAGGACAGGTGGCTACACCTTC
TRBV6-5	TRBJ1-5	NA	NA	CASSINSNSNQPQHF	TGTGCCAGCAGTATTAACAGTAATAGCAATCAGCCCCAGCATTTT
TRBV5-4	TRBJ2-2	NA	NA	CASSSDISNTGELFF	TGTGCCAGCAGCTCGGACATCTCGAACACCGGGGAGCTGTTTTTT
TRBV7-8	TRBJ2-7	NA	NA	CASSLARVFVRAYEQYF	TGTGCCAGCAGCTTAGCCAGGGTGTTCGTTAGGGCATACGAGCAGTACTTC
TRBV11-2	TRBJ2-3	NA	NA	CASSPLPGGPGVDTQYF	TGTGCCAGCAGCCCGCTCCCGGGGGGCCCGGGGGTGGATACGCAGTATTTT
TRBV28	TRBJ1-1	NA	once	CASRRGVDTEAFF	TGTGCCAGCAGGCGGGGGGTTGACACTGAAGCTTTCTTT